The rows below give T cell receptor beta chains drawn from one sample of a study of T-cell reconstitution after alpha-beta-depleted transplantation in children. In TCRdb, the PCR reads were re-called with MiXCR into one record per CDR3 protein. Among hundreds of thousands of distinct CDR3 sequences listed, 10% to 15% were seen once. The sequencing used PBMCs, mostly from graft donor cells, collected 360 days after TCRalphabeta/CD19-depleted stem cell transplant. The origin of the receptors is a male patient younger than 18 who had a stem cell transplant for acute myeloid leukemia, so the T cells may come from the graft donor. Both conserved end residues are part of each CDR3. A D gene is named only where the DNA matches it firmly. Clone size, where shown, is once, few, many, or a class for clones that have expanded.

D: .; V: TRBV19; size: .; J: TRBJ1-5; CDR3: CASTGSNQPQHF; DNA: TGTGCCAGTACTGGGTCCAATCAGCCCCAGCATTTT
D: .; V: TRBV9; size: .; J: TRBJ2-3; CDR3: CASSVARRGPHTDTQYF; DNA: TGTGCCAGCAGCGTAGCTCGGCGGGGACCCCACACAGATACGCAGTATTTT
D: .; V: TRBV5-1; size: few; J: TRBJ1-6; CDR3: CASSLARRGLNSPLHF; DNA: TGCGCCAGCAGCTTGGCCAGGAGGGGACTTAATTCACCCCTCCACTTT
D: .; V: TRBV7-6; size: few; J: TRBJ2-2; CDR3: CASSLEVYSGGELFF; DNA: TGTGCCAGCAGCTTAGAAGTCTACTCCGGGGGGGAGCTGTTTTTT
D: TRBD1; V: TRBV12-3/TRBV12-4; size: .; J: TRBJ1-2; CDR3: CASRRSGQVYGYTF; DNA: TGTGCCAGCCGACGATCGGGACAGGTTTATGGCTACACCTTC
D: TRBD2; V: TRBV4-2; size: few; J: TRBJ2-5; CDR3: CASSRTREMAGRETQYF; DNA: TGTGCCAGCAGCAGAACGCGGGAGATGGCTGGGAGAGAGACCCAGTACTTC
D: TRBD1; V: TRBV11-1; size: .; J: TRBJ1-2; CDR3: CASSRRTGDNYGYTF; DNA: TGTGCCAGCAGCCGAAGGACAGGGGATAACTATGGCTACACCTTC
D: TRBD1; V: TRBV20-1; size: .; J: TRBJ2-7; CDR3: CSAKPGQGPYEQYF; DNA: TGCAGTGCTAAGCCGGGACAGGGGCCCTACGAGCAGTACTTC
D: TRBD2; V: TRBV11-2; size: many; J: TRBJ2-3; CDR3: CASSTGGPGDTQYF; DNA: TGTGCCAGCAGCACGGGGGGGCCTGGGGATACGCAGTATTTT
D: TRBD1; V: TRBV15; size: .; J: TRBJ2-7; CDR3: CATSSGQTSYEQYF; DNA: TGTGCCACCTCATCGGGACAGACTTCCTACGAGCAGTACTTC
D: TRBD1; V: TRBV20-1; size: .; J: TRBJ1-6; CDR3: CSASLWTGANSPLHF; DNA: TGCAGTGCTAGCCTTTGGACAGGGGCCAATTCACCCCTCCACTTT
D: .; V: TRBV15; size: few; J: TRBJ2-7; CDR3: CATSRDRGRLLSYEQYF; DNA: TGTGCCACCAGCAGAGACAGGGGCCGTTTACTCTCCTACGAGCAGTACTTC
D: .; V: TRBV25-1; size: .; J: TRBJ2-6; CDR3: CASSAFRTESGANVLTF; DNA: TGTGCCAGCAGTGCCTTCAGGACTGAATCTGGGGCCAACGTCCTGACTTTC
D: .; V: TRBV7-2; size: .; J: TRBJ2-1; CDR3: CASSFGRLYNEQFF; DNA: TGTGCCAGCAGCTTCGGGCGGTTGTACAATGAGCAGTTCTTC
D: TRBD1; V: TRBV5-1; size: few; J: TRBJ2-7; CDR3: CASSLGPSGQVPYEQYF; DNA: TGCGCCAGCAGCTTGGGCCCGTCGGGACAGGTCCCCTACGAGCAGTACTTC
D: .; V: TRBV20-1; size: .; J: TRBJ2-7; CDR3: CSARPRGLGAYEQYF; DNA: TGCAGTGCTAGACCAAGGGGGTTGGGGGCCTACGAGCAGTACTTC
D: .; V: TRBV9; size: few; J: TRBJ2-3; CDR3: CASSRDAADTQYF; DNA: TGTGCCAGCAGCCGGGACGCAGCAGATACGCAGTATTTT
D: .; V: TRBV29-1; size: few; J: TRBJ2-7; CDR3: CSVVGHLTYEQYF; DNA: TGCAGCGTTGTCGGACACCTAACCTACGAGCAGTACTTC
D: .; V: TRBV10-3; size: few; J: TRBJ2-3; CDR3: CAISEDTSGTDTQYF; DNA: TGTGCCATCAGTGAGGATACAAGCGGCACAGATACGCAGTATTTT
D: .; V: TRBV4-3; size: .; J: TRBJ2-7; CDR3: CASSQDFQIPYEQYF; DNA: TGCGCCAGCAGCCAAGATTTCCAGATACCCTACGAGCAGTACTTC
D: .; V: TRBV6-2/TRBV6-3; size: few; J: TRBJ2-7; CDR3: CASSYDRPAYEQYF; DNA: TGTGCCAGCAGTTACGACAGGCCAGCCTACGAGCAGTACTTC
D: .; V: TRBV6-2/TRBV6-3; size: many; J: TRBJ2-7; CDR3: CASSYPRAGGLEQYF; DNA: TGTGCCAGCAGTTACCCGAGAGCCGGGGGCCTCGAGCAGTACTTC
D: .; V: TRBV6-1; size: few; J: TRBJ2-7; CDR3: CASGVSTGLTYEQYF; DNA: TGTGCCAGCGGTGTTTCGACAGGCTTAACCTACGAGCAGTACTTC
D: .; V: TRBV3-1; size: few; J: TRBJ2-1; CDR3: CASSQAIFHPYPDNEQFF; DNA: TGTGCCAGCAGCCAAGCAATTTTTCATCCTTACCCTGACAATGAGCAGTTCTTC
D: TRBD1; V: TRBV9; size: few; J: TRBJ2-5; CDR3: CASSVSDRGYETQYF; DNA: TGTGCCAGCAGCGTTTCGGACAGGGGGTACGAGACCCAGTACTTC
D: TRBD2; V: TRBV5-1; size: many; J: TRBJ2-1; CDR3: CASSPFGGDYNEQFF; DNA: TGCGCCAGCAGCCCCTTTGGGGGGGACTACAATGAGCAGTTCTTC
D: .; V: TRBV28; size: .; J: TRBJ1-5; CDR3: CASSLLGGKLGQHF; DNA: TGTGCCAGCAGTTTATTGGGGGGCAAGCTCGGACAGCATTTT
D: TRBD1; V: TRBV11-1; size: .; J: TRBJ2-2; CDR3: CASSSWDSRTGELFF; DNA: TGTGCCAGCAGCTCCTGGGACAGCCGCACCGGGGAGCTGTTTTTT
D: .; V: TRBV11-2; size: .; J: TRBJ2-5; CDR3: CASSLDSLTETQYF; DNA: TGTGCCAGCAGCTTAGATTCACTAACAGAGACCCAGTACTTC
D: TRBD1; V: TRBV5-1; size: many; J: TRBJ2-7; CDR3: CASSPGTVPAEQYF; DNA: TGCGCCAGCAGCCCAGGGACAGTGCCAGCCGAGCAGTACTTC